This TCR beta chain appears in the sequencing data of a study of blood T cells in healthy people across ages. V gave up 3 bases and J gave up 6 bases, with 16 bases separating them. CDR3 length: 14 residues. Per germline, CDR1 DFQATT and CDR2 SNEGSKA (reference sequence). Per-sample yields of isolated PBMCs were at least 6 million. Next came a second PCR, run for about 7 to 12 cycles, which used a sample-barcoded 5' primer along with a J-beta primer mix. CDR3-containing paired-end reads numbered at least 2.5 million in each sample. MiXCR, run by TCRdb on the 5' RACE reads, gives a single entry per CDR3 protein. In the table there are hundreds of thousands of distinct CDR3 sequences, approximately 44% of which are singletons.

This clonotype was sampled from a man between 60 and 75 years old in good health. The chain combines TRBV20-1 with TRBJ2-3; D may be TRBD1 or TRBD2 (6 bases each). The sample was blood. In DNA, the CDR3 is TGCAGTGCTAGTACTAGGGGGGTGGTGGATACGCAGTATTTT. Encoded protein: CSASTRGVVDTQYF.